This TCR beta chain was documented in a study of blood T cell repertoires in COVID-19. Either two negative PCRs, clearance, or symptom resolution qualified Cohort 3 donors as recovered. Assay used: immunoSEQ multiplex PCR; TCRdb lists only in-frame clones, some missing. The repertoire holds under 300,000 clones, with 70% to 90% as singletons. The TCR originated in a young man who had recovered from COVID-19. Sequenced input: PBMCs or T cells enriched from blood (not recorded which).

In nucleotides, the CDR3 is TGTGCCAGCGAGAGGGCCGAAAAGACCCAGTACTTC. This gives the protein CASERAEKTQYF. The J gene is TRBJ2-5, the V gene TRBV7-9; possibly TRBD2 for D (5 bases). V was cut by 8 bases and J by 6 bases, with 13 bases left in between. Germline CDR1 SEHNR, CDR2 FQNEAQ (reference sequence). The CDR3 contains 12 residues.